This T cell receptor (beta chain) is drawn from a study of blood T cell repertoires in COVID-19. For the study at large: Cohort 3 donors were reported recovered after two negative PCRs, clearance, or symptom resolution.

Individuals drawn from around 25 US areas were roughly 18 to 100 years old. Cohort assignment relied on participant-reported clinical history. The sample holds a few counts of this clone. V dropped 4 bases and J dropped 3 bases, with 16 bases sitting between them. CDR1 SGDLS and CDR2 YYNGEE come from the germline V gene. This CDR3 has 16 amino acids. TCRdb's copy holds only in-frame clones and misses some; the assay was immunoSEQ multiplex PCR. There are about 170,000 clones in the sample; roughly 78% occur only once, and under 20% lies in the top ten. This chain connects TRBV9 to TRBJ2-2; TRBD1 is a possible D gene (5 bases). Sequenced sample: PBMCs or T cells enriched from blood (not recorded which). The sequence derives from a woman in her sixties or seventies in a cohort exposed to, infected with or recovered from COVID-19 (not recorded which). For the CDR3, the DNA is TGTGCCAGCAGCCCTGACAGTCCCTTCCACACCGGGGAGCTGTTTTTT. The encoded protein is CASSPDSPFHTGELFF.